One sample yielded the 25 T cell receptor beta chains listed below, sequenced in a study of cytomegalovirus exposure and HLA in healthy donors. Primers for the PCR totalled 60 Vbeta and 13 Jbeta. The table came from immunoSEQ multiplex PCR; TCRdb's copy has only in-frame clones and leaves some out. The sample contains approximately 100,000 clones, around 80% of which appear only once. Sequenced input: PBMCs. The receptors derive from a female donor in good health and CMV-seropositive.

The rearrangement links TRBV7-2 to TRBJ2-1; a possible D gene is TRBD1 (6 bases). Germline CDR1 is SGHTA and CDR2 is FQGNSA. V was clipped by 1 base and J by 10 bases, with 14 bases between them. There are 14 residues in the CDR3. The CDR3 loop is CASSLVQARGEQFF. The CDR3 DNA follows: TGTGCCAGCAGCTTAGTTCAGGCCAGGGGCGAGCAGTTCTTC.

The chain links TRBV30 to TRBJ2-1; D is ambiguous. Germline assignment: CDR1 GTSNPN and CDR2 SVGIG (reference sequence). Trimming removed 5 bases from V and 4 bases from J, with 12 bases in between. CDR3 size: 13 residues. The CDR3 loop is CAWADFVYNEQFF. The CDR3 region has the DNA TGTGCCTGGGCGGATTTTGTTTACAATGAGCAGTTCTTC.

The V gene is TRBV11-2, the J gene TRBJ2-3; 7 bases fit TRBD2. Unmatched junction bases numbered 6, after V lost 2 bases and J lost 4 bases. From germline, CDR1 is SGHAT and CDR2 FQNNGV. CDR3 length equals 15 residues. The CDR3 sequence is CASSLMAGAADTQYF. The CDR3 nucleotides read TGTGCCAGCAGCTTAATGGCGGGAGCGGCAGATACGCAGTATTTT.

The chain combines TRBV27 with TRBJ2-7; TRBD2 matches 8 bases. Germline V gene data show CDR1 as MNHEY and CDR2 as SMNVEV (reference sequence). V was pared by 1 base and J by 2 bases, with 4 bases of the junction left unmatched. The CDR3 loop spans 15 amino acids. As DNA, the CDR3 is TGTGCCAGCAGTTTATTGTCGGGAGGGCCCTACGAGCAGTACTTC. Protein product: CASSLLSGGPYEQYF.

V and J are TRBV7-2 and TRBJ2-1; 8 nucleotides agree with TRBD2. With V trimmed by 3 bases and J by 4 bases, 11 bases remained unmatched. The length of the CDR3 is 17 residues. The germline V gene has CDR1 SGHTA and CDR2 FQGNSA. CDR3 sequence: CASSFHFGGGIYNEQFF. The CDR3 nucleotides are TGTGCCAGCAGCTTTCATTTCGGCGGGGGGATTTACAATGAGCAGTTCTTC. The full variable domain, rest sourced from reference TRBV7-2 and TRBJ2-1, is GAGVSQSPSNKVTEKGKDVELRCDPISGHTALYWYRQSLGQGLEFLIYFQGNSAPDKSGLPSDRFSAERTGGSVSTLTIQRTQQEDSAVYLCASSFHFGGGIYNEQFFGPGTRLTVL.

The chain carries TRBV7-9 and TRBJ2-7, with a tentative D call TRBD2 (5 bases). Germline loops: CDR1 SEHNR, CDR2 FQNEAQ (reference sequence). CDR3 length equals 12 residues. V gave up 4 bases and J gave up 8 bases, with 12 bases separating them. Here the CDR3 DNA reads TGTGCCAGCAGCTATACGAGGGATCAGCAGTACTTC. Protein: CASSYTRDQQYF. The whole variable domain, filled in from reference TRBV7-9 and TRBJ2-7, reads DTGVSQNPRHKITKRGQNVTFRCDPISEHNRLYWYRQTLGQGPEFLTYFQNEAQLEKSRLLSDRFSAERPKGSFSTLEIQRTEQGDSAMYLCASSYTRDQQYFGPGTRLTVT.

The CDR3 bases are TGTGCCAGCAGCCGGCGGGAGGGGGCGGCGAACACTGAAGCTTTCTTT. Its protein is CASSRREGAANTEAFF. V gene TRBV7-2 combines with J gene TRBJ1-1, with TRBD1 matching over 7 bases. The CDR3 runs to 16 residues. Germline V gene sequence: CDR1 SGHTA, CDR2 FQGNSA. Trimming took 5 bases from V and 1 from J; bases not matched to a gene: 10.

The chain employs TRBV25-1 and TRBJ2-3, with 9 bases identical to TRBD1. The trim removed 4 bases at V and 0 bases at J, leaving 11 bases unmatched. The germline CDR1 and CDR2 sequences are MGHDK and SYGVNS. There are 18 residues in the CDR3. The CDR3 DNA is TGTGCCAGCAGTGGACAGGGGGGGCGAATCCCTAGCACAGATACGCAGTATTTT. Residues: CASSGQGGRIPSTDTQYF.

There are a few counts of this clone. The chain links TRBV5-8 to TRBJ1-1, with 9 bases fitting TRBD1. The CDR3 runs to 15 residues. Germline values: CDR1 SGHTS, CDR2 YDEGEE. With V trimmed by 4 bases and J by 4 bases, 8 bases remained unmatched. CDR3: CASSTRDRAATEAFF. The DNA for the CDR3 is TGTGCCAGCAGCACCCGGGACAGGGCTGCCACTGAAGCTTTCTTT. The variable domain in full, completed from reference TRBV5-8 and TRBJ1-1, reads EAGVTQSPTHLIKTRGQQATLRCSPISGHTSVYWYQQALGLGLQFLLWYDEGEERNRGNFPPRFSGRQFPNYSSELNVNALELEDSALYLCASSTRDRAATEAFFGQGTRLTVV.

This clone was counted only a few times. This sequence joins TRBV7-2 and TRBJ1-2; weak D call: TRBD1 (6 bases). The CDR3 covers 14 residues. V dropped 5 bases and J dropped 8 bases, with 18 bases sitting between them. Germline V CDR1 and CDR2: SGHTA, FQGNSA. For the CDR3, the DNA is TGTGCCAGCAGCCCGGACCCCACAGGGAAGGGCTACACCTTC. This sequence encodes CASSPDPTGKGYTF.

The V gene is TRBV5-1, the J gene TRBJ2-1, with TRBD2 matching 7 bases. This CDR3 has 15 amino acids. The germline V gene encodes CDR1 SGHRS and CDR2 YFSETQ. The junction had 3 bases not matched to a gene; V was cut back by 0 bases and J by 3 bases. The CDR3 DNA follows: TGCGCCAGCAGCTTGGGTTCTAGCGGCTACAATGAGCAGTTCTTC. Residues: CASSLGSSGYNEQFF.

The chain uses TRBV7-9 and TRBJ1-2, with D unclear. Germline CDR1 SEHNR, CDR2 FQNEAQ (reference sequence). Trimming took 0 bases from V and 4 from J, leaving 9 bases between them. The CDR3 consists of 14 residues. This chain's CDR3 is CASSLAHRAYGYTF. The CDR3 DNA reads TGTGCCAGCAGCTTAGCCCACAGAGCCTATGGCTACACCTTC.

The chain uses TRBV5-1 and TRBJ1-5, with D possibly being TRBD1 (5 bases). The V end was cut by 4 bases, the J end by 4 bases, with 15 bases between. CDR1 and CDR2 (germline): SGHRS, YFSETQ. The CDR3 length is 15 residues. The CDR3 loop reads CASSQSGQGNQPQHF. The CDR3 DNA follows: TGCGCCAGCAGCCAGTCTGGGCAGGGTAATCAGCCCCAGCATTTT.

A remark on this clone: At the DNA level, this CDR3 is encoded by other sequences in the same sample as well. The rearrangement joins TRBV28 to TRBJ2-2; 7 bases agree with TRBD2. This CDR3 has 14 amino acids. Germline trimming cut 3 bases from V and 5 bases from J; bases unmatched to any gene: 3. Germline values: CDR1 MDHEN, CDR2 SYDVKM. The CDR3 sequence: CASSLGGRTGELFF. The CDR3 region has the DNA TGTGCCAGCAGTTTGGGGGGGAGGACCGGGGAGCTGTTTTTT.

This clone was seen just once. CDR3 sequence reads: CASSVLVGTGGFGYTF. In DNA, the CDR3 is TGTGCCAGCAGTGTGCTGGTAGGGACAGGGGGCTTTGGCTACACCTTC. The J gene is TRBJ1-2, the V gene TRBV28; 12 bases align to TRBD1. CDR1 and CDR2 from the germline V gene are MDHEN and SYDVKM. CDR3 size: 16 residues. Trimming took 5 bases from V and 7 from J; bases not matched to a gene: 11.

The chain combines TRBV14 with TRBJ1-3; D remains unclear. The CDR3 is made up of 11 amino acids. V was trimmed by 1 base and J by 14 bases, leaving 9 bases between them. Germline CDR1 and CDR2: SGHDN and FVKESK. In DNA, the CDR3 is TGTGCCAGCAGCCAAGTACAGCGGGTATATTTT. Residues: CASSQVQRVYF.

The rearrangement links TRBV4-3 to TRBJ1-6, with D unresolved. Trimming stripped 2 bases from V and 7 bases from J, with 6 bases between. This CDR3 is built from 13 residues. Germline CDR1 is LGHNA and CDR2 is YSLEER. CDR3 sequence (DNA): TGCGCCAGCAGCCAATCGGAGAATTCACCCCTCCACTTT. Translation gives CASSQSENSPLHF.

This rearrangement joins TRBV9 to TRBJ2-7; D is perhaps TRBD1 (6 bases). V gave up 0 bases and J gave up 3 bases, with 10 bases separating them. In germline, CDR1 is SGDLS, CDR2 YYNGEE. The CDR3 is made up of 14 amino acids. CDR3 sequence reads: CASSVDQGFYEQYF. The CDR3 DNA sequence: TGTGCCAGCAGCGTAGATCAGGGGTTCTACGAGCAGTACTTC.

This chain uses TRBV27 with TRBJ2-6, with 15 bases lining up with TRBD2. The CDR3 is 18 residues long. The V segment lost 4 bases and the J segment 3 bases; nucleotides outside the gene matches: 4. Germline V gene sequence: CDR1 MNHEY, CDR2 SMNVEV (reference sequence). Written as DNA, the CDR3 is TGTGCCAGCAGTTCCGGACTAGCGGGGGGGCGTGGGGCCAACGTCCTGACTTTC. Its translation is CASSSGLAGGRGANVLTF.

The chain recombines TRBV4-1 with TRBJ2-5; D might be TRBD2 (5 bases). Germline CDR1 reads MGHRA; CDR2 reads YSYEKL. V lost 2 bases and J lost 5, with 9 bases in between. The CDR3 is made up of 13 amino acids. CDR3 in amino acids: CASSQWRGETQYF. The CDR3 DNA reads as TGCGCCAGCAGCCAATGGCGCGGGGAGACCCAGTACTTC.

The gene calls are TRBV30 and TRBJ2-3; a weak D match, TRBD2 (6 bases). Trimming shortened V by 5 bases and J by 2 bases, and 14 bases separated the two germline ends. Per germline, CDR1 GTSNPN and CDR2 SVGIG (reference sequence). The CDR3 loop spans 14 amino acids. The CDR3 sequence is CAWGPRGNTDTQYF. CDR3 nucleotides: TGTGCCTGGGGCCCCCGGGGGAACACAGATACGCAGTATTTT. The entire variable domain, with the rest obtained from reference TRBV30 and TRBJ2-3, is as follows: SQTIHQWPATLVQPVGSPLSLECTVEGTSNPNLYWYRQAAGRGLQLLFYSVGIGQISSEVPQNLSASRPQDRQFILSSKKLLLSDSGFYLCAWGPRGNTDTQYFGPGTRLTVL.

V usage is TRBV27 and J usage is TRBJ1-2, with TRBD1 as a possible D gene (6 bases). Germline V CDR1 and CDR2: MNHEY, SMNVEV (reference sequence). Trimming pared 4 bases from V and 4 bases from J, leaving 13 bases between. This CDR3 has 14 residues. Written as DNA, the CDR3 is TGTGCCAGCAGTTACCTGACAGGACCCTATGGCTACACCTTC. This gives the protein CASSYLTGPYGYTF.

The chain combines TRBV30 with TRBJ2-7; D is perhaps TRBD2 (5 bases). This CDR3 is 14 amino acids long. V shed 2 bases and J shed 5 bases, with 16 bases lying between them. CDR1 is GTSNPN, CDR2 SVGIG, per germline (reference sequence). The DNA for the CDR3 is TGTGCCTGGAGTCACACCGCATACGGGGACGAGCAGTACTTC. It is translated as CAWSHTAYGDEQYF.

The chain combines TRBV5-4 with TRBJ1-6; D is uncertain. This CDR3 has 13 amino acids. V lost 5 bases to trimming and J lost 0 bases, with 3 bases between them. Germline values: CDR1 SGHNT, CDR2 YYREEE (reference sequence). DNA of the CDR3: TGTGCCAGCAGGTACTCCTATAATTCACCCCTCCACTTT. It translates to CASRYSYNSPLHF.

This chain joins TRBV9 and TRBJ1-6, with a weak D call TRBD1 (6 bases). Germline CDR1 and CDR2: SGDLS and YYNGEE. V lost 4 bases to trimming and J lost 0 bases, with 14 bases between them. The CDR3 totals 17 residues. In DNA, the CDR3 is TGTGCCAGCAGCCTCGAGGGGGGGAGCTCCTATAATTCACCCCTCCACTTT. This sequence encodes CASSLEGGSSYNSPLHF. The entire variable domain, with the rest obtained from reference TRBV9 and TRBJ1-6, is as follows: DSGVTQTPKHLITATGQRVTLRCSPRSGDLSVYWYQQSLDQGLQFLIQYYNGEERAKGNILERFSAQQFPDLHSELNLSSLELGDSALYFCASSLEGGSSYNSPLHFGNGTRLTVT.